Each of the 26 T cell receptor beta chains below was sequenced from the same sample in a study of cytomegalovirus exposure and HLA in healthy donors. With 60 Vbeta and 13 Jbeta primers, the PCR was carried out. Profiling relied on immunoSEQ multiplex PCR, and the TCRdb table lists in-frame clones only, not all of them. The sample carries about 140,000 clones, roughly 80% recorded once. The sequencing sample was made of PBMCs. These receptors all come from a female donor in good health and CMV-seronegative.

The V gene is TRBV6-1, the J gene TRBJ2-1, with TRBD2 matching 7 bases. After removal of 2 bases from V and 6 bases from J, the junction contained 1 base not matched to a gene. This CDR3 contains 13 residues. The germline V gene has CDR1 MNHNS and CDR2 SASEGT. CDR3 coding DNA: TGTGCCAGCAGTGAAAGGACTAGCAATGAGCAGTTCTTC. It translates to CASSERTSNEQFF.

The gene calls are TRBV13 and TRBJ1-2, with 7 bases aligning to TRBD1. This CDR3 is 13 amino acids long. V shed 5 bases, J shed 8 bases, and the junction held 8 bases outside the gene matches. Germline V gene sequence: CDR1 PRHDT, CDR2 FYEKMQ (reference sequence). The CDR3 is CASSPQTGMGYTF. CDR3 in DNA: TGTGCCAGCAGCCCCCAGACAGGGATGGGCTACACCTTC.

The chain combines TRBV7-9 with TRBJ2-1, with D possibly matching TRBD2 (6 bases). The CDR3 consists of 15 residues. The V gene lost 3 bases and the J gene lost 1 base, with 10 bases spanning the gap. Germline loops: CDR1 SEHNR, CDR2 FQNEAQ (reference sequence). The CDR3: CASSFPAGSYNEQFF. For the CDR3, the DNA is TGTGCCAGCAGCTTTCCCGCGGGGTCCTACAATGAGCAGTTCTTC.

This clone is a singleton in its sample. CDR3 sequence: CAITPPRTQVYEQYF. As DNA, the CDR3 is TGTGCTATCACCCCGCCCCGCACCCAGGTCTACGAGCAGTACTTC. The J gene is TRBJ2-7, the V gene TRBV2; D is unresolved. Per germline, CDR1 SNHLY and CDR2 FYNNEI. This CDR3 has 15 amino acids. Using reference TRBV2 and TRBJ2-7 for the parts outside the CDR3, the full variable domain is EPEVTQTPSHQVTQMGQEVILRCVPISNHLYFYWYRQILGQKVEFLVSFYNNEISEKSEIFDDQFSVERPDGSNFTLKIRSTKLEDSAMYFCAITPPRTQVYEQYFGPGTRLTVT.

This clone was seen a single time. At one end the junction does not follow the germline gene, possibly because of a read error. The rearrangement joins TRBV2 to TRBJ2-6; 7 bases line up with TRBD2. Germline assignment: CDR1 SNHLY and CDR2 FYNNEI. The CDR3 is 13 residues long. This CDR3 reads CASSGESGTDKHF. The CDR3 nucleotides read TGTGCCAGCAGTGGAGAGAGCGGGACGGACAAGCATTTC.

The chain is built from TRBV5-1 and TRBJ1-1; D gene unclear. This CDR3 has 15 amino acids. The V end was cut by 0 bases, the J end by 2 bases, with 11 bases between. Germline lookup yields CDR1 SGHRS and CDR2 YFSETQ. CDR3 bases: TGCGCCAGCAGCTTGGGGCTCAATGTCAACACTGAAGCTTTCTTT. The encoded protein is CASSLGLNVNTEAFF.

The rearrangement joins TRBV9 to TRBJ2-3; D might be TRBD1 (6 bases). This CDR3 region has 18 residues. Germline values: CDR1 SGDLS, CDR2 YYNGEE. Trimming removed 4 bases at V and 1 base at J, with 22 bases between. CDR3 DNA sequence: TGTGCCAGCAGCCTCGAGGTGGGCAGGGGAATCCGCACAGATACGCAGTATTTT. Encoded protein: CASSLEVGRGIRTDTQYF.

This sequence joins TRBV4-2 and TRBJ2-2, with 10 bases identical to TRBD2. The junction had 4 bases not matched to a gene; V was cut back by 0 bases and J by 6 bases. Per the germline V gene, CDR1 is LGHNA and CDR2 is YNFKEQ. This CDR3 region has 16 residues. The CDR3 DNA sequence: TGTGCCAGCAGCCAAGATAGCGGGAGGAAAGCCGGGGAGCTGTTTTTT. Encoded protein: CASSQDSGRKAGELFF.

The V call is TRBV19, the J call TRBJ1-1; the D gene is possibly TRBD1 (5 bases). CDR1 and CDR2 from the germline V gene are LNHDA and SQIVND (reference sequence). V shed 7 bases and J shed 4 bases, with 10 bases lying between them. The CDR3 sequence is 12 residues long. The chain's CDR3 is CASKGQGTEAFF. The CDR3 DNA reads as TGTGCCAGTAAGGGGCAGGGCACTGAAGCTTTCTTT.

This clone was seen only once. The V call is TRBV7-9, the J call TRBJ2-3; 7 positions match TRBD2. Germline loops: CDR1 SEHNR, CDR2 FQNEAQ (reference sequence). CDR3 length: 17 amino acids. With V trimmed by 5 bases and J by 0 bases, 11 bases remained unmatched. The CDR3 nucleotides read TGTGCCAGCAGCGCTCAGCGGGACTCTCTTAGCACAGATACGCAGTATTTT. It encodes CASSAQRDSLSTDTQYF.

In DNA form, the CDR3 reads TGTGCCAGCAGTTTAACCTCGGACAGGGGGCGCATCTACTATGGCTACACCTTC. Translated: CASSLTSDRGRIYYGYTF. The V call is TRBV27, the J call TRBJ1-2; TRBD1 agrees at 11 bases. The CDR3 runs 18 residues. Germline V CDR1 and CDR2: MNHEY, SMNVEV (reference sequence). V was pared by 2 bases and J by 3 bases, with 11 bases of the junction left unmatched.

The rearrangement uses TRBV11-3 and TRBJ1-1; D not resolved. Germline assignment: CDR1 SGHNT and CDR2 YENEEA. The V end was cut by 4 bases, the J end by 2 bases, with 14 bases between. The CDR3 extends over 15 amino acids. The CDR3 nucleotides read TGTGCCAGCAGCTATGGAGGAAGGACCAACACTGAAGCTTTCTTT. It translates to CASSYGGRTNTEAFF.

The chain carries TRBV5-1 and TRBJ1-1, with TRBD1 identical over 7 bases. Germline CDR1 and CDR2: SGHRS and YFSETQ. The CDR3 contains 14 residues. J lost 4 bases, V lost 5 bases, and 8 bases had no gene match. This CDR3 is CASSSGGSSTEAFF. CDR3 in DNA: TGCGCCAGCAGTTCAGGGGGTTCGAGCACTGAAGCTTTCTTT.

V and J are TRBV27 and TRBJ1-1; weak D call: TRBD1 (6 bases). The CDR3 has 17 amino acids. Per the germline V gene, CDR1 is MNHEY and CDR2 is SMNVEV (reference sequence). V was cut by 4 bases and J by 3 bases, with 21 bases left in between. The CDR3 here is CASSSPPGRGGHTEAFF. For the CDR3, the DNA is TGTGCCAGCAGTTCGCCCCCCGGGCGCGGGGGCCACACTGAAGCTTTCTTT.

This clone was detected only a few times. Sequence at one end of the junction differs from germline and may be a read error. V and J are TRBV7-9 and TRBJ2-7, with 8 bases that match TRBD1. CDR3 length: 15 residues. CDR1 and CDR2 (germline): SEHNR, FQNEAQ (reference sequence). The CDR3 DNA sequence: TGTGCCAGCAGCCTAGCAACAGGGGGGTGGCACGAGCAGTACTTC. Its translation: CASSLATGGWHEQYF.

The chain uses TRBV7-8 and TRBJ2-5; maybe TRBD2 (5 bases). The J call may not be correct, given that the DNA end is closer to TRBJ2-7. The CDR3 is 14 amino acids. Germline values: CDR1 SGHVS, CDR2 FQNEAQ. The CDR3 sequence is CASGSGGSSYEQYF. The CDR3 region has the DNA TGTGCCAGCGGTTCGGGTGGGAGCTCCTACGAGCAGTACTTC.

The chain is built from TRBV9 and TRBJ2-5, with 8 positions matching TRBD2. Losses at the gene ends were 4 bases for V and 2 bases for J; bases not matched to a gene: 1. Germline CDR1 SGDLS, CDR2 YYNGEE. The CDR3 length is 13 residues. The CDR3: CASSRGGQETQYF. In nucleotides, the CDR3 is TGTGCCAGCAGCCGGGGGGGGCAAGAGACCCAGTACTTC.

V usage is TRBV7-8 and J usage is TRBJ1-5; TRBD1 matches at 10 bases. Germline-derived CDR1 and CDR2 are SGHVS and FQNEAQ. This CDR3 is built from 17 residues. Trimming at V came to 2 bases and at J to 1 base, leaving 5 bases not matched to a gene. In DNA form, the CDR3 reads TGTGCCAGCAGCTTAATTTCGGGACAGGGGAGCAATCAGCCCCAGCATTTT. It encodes CASSLISGQGSNQPQHF.

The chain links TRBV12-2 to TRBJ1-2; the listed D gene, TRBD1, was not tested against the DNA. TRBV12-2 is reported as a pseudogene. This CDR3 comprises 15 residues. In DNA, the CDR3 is TGTGCAAGTCGCTCCGGGACAGGGGCTGACTATGGCTACACCTTC. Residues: CASRSGTGADYGYTF.

CDR3 in DNA: TGTGCCAGCTCACCAGGTAGCGATACGCAGTATTTT. Its translation is CASSPGSDTQYF. This sequence joins TRBV18 and TRBJ2-3, with D unclear. Germline values: CDR1 KGHSH, CDR2 LQKENI. The length of the CDR3 is 12 residues. The V end was cut by 2 bases, the J end by 6 bases, with 6 bases between.

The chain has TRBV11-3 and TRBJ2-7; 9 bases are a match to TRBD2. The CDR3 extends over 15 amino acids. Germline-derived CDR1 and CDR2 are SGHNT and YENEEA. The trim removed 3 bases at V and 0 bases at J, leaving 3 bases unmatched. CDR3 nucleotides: TGTGCCAGCAGCTTCGGACTAGCGAGCTCCTACGAGCAGTACTTC. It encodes CASSFGLASSYEQYF. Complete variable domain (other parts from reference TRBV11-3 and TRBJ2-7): EAGVVQSPRYKIIEKKQPVAFWCNPISGHNTLYWYLQNLGQGPELLIRYENEEAVDDSQLPKDRFSAERLKGVDSTLKIQPAELGDSAVYLCASSFGLASSYEQYFGPGTRLTVT.

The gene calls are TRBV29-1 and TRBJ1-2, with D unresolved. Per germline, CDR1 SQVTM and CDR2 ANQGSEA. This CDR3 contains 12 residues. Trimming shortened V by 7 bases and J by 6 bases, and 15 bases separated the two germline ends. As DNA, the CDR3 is TGCAGCGCCGAAGGGAGGACGAATGGCTACACCTTC. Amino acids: CSAEGRTNGYTF.

The CDR3 is CAITTSGRATALYNEQFF. The CDR3 coding sequence is TGTGCCATCACCACCAGCGGGAGGGCCACGGCGCTCTACAATGAGCAGTTCTTC. The rearrangement links TRBV10-3 to TRBJ2-1; 10 bases map to TRBD2. The CDR3 totals 18 residues. Per the germline V gene, CDR1 is ENHRY and CDR2 is SYGVKD. The ends lost 7 bases at V and 3 bases at J; junction bases unmatched: 15.

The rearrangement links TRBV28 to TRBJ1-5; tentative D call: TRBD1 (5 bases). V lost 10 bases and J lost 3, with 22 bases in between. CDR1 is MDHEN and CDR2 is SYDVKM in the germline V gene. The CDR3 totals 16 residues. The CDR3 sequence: CATYLWSGGANQPQHF. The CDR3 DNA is TGTGCCACCTACCTTTGGTCCGGAGGGGCCAATCAGCCCCAGCATTTT.

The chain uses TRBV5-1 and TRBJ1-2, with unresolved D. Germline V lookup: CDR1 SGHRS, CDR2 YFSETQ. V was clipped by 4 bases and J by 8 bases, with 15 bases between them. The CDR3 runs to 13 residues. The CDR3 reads CASSLGGTWGYTF. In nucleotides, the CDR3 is TGCGCCAGCAGCCTAGGTGGAACGTGGGGCTACACCTTC.

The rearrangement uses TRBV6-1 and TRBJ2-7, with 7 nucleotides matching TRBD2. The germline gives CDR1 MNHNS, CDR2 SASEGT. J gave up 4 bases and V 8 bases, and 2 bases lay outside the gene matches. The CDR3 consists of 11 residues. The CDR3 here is CASQAGYEQYF. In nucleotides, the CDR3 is TGTGCCAGCCAAGCGGGGTACGAGCAGTACTTC.